In this sample, the clone carrying this TCR beta chain turned up a few times. Assay: immunoSEQ multiplex PCR; the TCRdb copy retains only in-frame clones and omits some. The sample shows 200,000 to 250,000 clones, 84% of them seen only once. The data are from a study of blood T cell repertoires in COVID-19. Germline loops: CDR1 MDHEN, CDR2 SYDVKM. J lost 3 bases, V lost 6 bases, and 4 bases had no gene match. The CDR3 extends over 15 amino acids. The sequence was collected from a woman in her thirties or forties who had recovered from COVID-19. The V and J genes are TRBV28 and TRBJ1-5; TRBD1 aligns across 11 bases. What was sequenced was PBMCs or T cells enriched from blood (not recorded which). CDR3 DNA sequence: TGTGCCAGCAGCTGGGGACAGGGGGTCAATCAGCCCCAGCATTTT. Translated: CASSWGQGVNQPQHF.